These 5 T cell receptor beta chains originate from one sample sequenced in a study of cytomegalovirus exposure and HLA in healthy donors. It was with 60 Vbeta and 13 Jbeta primers that the PCR ran. Profiled with immunoSEQ multiplex PCR; TCRdb holds only in-frame clones, not every one. The sample shows more than 85,000 clones, around 10% of them seen only once. Sequenced input: PBMCs. The receptor set was obtained from a man aged 45-60 years in good health and CMV-seropositive.

Only a few counts were recorded for this clone. This rearrangement joins TRBV9 to TRBJ2-1; 8 bases fit TRBD2. The CDR3 is made up of 16 amino acids. The V segment lost 4 bases and the J segment 3 bases; nucleotides outside the gene matches: 9. Germline CDR1 and CDR2: SGDLS and YYNGEE. The CDR3 sequence: CASSPREGGIYNEQFF. In nucleotides, the CDR3 is TGTGCCAGCAGCCCCCGGGAGGGGGGGATCTACAATGAGCAGTTCTTC.

This clone has a handful of counts. V gene TRBV11-2 combines with J gene TRBJ2-2; a possible D gene is TRBD2 (5 bases). V was trimmed by 3 bases and J by 5 bases, leaving 10 bases between them. The germline CDR1 and CDR2 sequences are SGHAT and FQNNGV. The CDR3 has 14 residues. CDR3: CASSFLSGTGELFF. The CDR3 DNA reads TGTGCCAGCAGCTTCCTCTCGGGAACCGGGGAGCTGTTTTTT.

In this sample, this clone turned up a few times. CDR3 DNA: TGTGCCAGCAGTTTGGGACTAGCGGGAGCGATCTACGAGCAGTACTTC. This translates into CASSLGLAGAIYEQYF. The chain is built from TRBV27 and TRBJ2-7, with TRBD2 matching 14 bases. The CDR3 totals 16 residues. Germline V CDR1 and CDR2: MNHEY, SMNVEV (reference sequence). The J segment lost 3 bases and the V segment lost 3 bases, leaving 4 bases of the junction unmatched.

This clone was counted only a few times. The chain employs TRBV18 and TRBJ1-2; D gene uncertain. The CDR3 is 16 amino acids. Germline V lookup: CDR1 KGHSH, CDR2 LQKENI. Trimming removed 3 bases at V and 2 bases at J, with 16 bases between. CDR3 coding DNA: TGTGCCAGCTCACCGAACATAGGGAGGGTGAACTATGGCTACACCTTC. The encoded protein is CASSPNIGRVNYGYTF.

This chain joins TRBV9 and TRBJ2-2; 7 bases are a match to TRBD2. Germline trimming cut 3 bases from V and 9 bases from J; bases unmatched to any gene: 11. The germline CDR1 and CDR2 sequences are SGDLS and YYNGEE. The CDR3 runs 15 residues. Here the CDR3 DNA reads TGTGCCAGCAGCGCCACTAGCGCCAAAGGGAGGGAGCTGTTTTTT. The encoded protein is CASSATSAKGRELFF.